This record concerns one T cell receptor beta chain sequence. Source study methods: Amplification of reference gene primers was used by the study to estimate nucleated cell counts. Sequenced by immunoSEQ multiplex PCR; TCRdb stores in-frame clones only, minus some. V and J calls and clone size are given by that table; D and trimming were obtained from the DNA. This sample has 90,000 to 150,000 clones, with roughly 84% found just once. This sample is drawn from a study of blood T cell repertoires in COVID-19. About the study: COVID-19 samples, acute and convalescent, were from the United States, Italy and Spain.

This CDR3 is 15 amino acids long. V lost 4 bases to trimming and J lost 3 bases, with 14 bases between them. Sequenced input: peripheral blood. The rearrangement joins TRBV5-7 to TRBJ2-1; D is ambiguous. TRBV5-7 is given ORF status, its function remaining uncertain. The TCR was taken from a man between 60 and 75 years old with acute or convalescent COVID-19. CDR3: CASSGAESRYNEQFF. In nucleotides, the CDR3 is TGTGCCAGCAGCGGCGCGGAGTCCCGCTACAATGAGCAGTTCTTC.